These T cell receptor beta chains were read from a single sample in a study of graft-versus-host responses after intestinal transplantation. These receptors lack a known antigen. Some clones are missing from TCRdb's copy, which holds only in-frame ones; the method was immunoSEQ multiplex PCR. The sample yields around 99,000 clones, about nine tenths seen once. The source material was unstimulated CD4+ T cells sorted from spleen or lymph node cells, sampled before transplant. The receptors come from a human donor who was the organ donor for an intestinal transplant. CDR3s include the opening cysteine and the closing phenylalanine or tryptophan. The D gene is left open where the match is weak. Expanded clones are given a class, and other clones once, few, many or no size at all.

TRBJ2-7 | 19 | TRBV11-2 | TRBD1 | . | CASSLGFGGQGGLTYEQYF | TGTGCCAGCAGCTTAGGATTCGGCGGACAGGGGGGGTTGACATACGAGCAGTACTTC
TRBJ1-1 | 15 | TRBV7-9 | . | . | CASSLQGIANTEAFF | TGTGCCAGCAGCCTTCAGGGGATAGCGAACACTGAAGCTTTCTTT
TRBJ1-2 | 14 | TRBV6-1 | . | . | CASSEQGTYYGYTF | TGTGCCAGCAGTGAACAGGGAACCTACTATGGCTACACCTTC
TRBJ2-3 | 17 | TRBV5-1 | . | . | CASSLNFRVGVTDTQYF | TGCGCCAGCAGCTTGAATTTTCGGGTGGGGGTCACAGATACGCAGTATTTT
TRBJ2-5 | 15 | TRBV9 | . | . | CASSVGGRFQETQYF | TGTGCCAGCAGCGTAGGAGGGCGGTTCCAAGAGACCCAGTACTTC
TRBJ2-7 | 15 | TRBV4-1 | TRBD1 | once | CASSRLGTDSYEQYF | TGCGCCAGCAGCCGCCTCGGGACAGACTCCTACGAGCAGTACTTC
TRBJ2-4 | 16 | TRBV5-1 | . | few | CASSLVSGVGRGIQYF | TGCGCCAGCAGCTTGGTTTCGGGGGTCGGGCGGGGCATTCAGTACTTC
TRBJ2-7 | 15 | TRBV7-2 | . | . | CASSRQLGTGREKYF | TGTGCCAGCAGCCGGCAGCTTGGGACTGGTAGGGAGAAGTACTTC
TRBJ2-5 | 13 | TRBV18 | . | . | CASSPGQQETQYF | TGTGCCAGCTCACCCGGACAGCAAGAGACCCAGTACTTC
TRBJ1-6 | 14 | TRBV9 | . | . | CASSPSLYNSPLHF | TGTGCCAGCAGCCCCTCACTTTATAATTCACCCCTCCACTTT
TRBJ1-1 | 14 | TRBV6-5 | . | . | CAGGTTSYAGEAFF | TGTGCCGGGGGGACTACGTCGTATGCTGGTGAAGCTTTCTTT
TRBJ1-2 | 12 | TRBV6-5 | . | . | CASSGHPGGYTF | TGTGCCAGCAGCGGACATCCGGGAGGCTACACCTTC
TRBJ2-3 | 17 | TRBV11-2 | . | . | CASSLGVARIPTDTQYF | TGTGCCAGCAGCTTAGGCGTTGCCAGGATCCCCACAGATACGCAGTATTTT
TRBJ1-2 | 15 | TRBV7-9 | TRBD1 | . | CASSLGQGAIYGYTF | TGTGCCAGCAGCTTAGGACAGGGGGCAATCTATGGCTACACCTTC
TRBJ2-2 | 19 | TRBV4-1 | . | once | CASSQVQGLKGRVTGELFF | TGCGCCAGCAGCCAAGTGCAGGGACTTAAGGGAAGGGTTACCGGGGAGCTGTTTTTT
TRBJ2-5 | 15 | TRBV5-1 | . | . | CASSLGAGAQETQYF | TGCGCCAGCAGCTTGGGGGCCGGGGCGCAAGAGACCCAGTACTTC
TRBJ1-2 | 15 | TRBV27 | . | . | CASSPAGASSYGYTF | TGTGCCAGCTCCCCCGCGGGGGCCTCTTCCTATGGCTACACCTTC
TRBJ1-1 | 13 | TRBV2 | . | . | CASSAGLVTEAFF | TGTGCCAGCAGTGCAGGGCTCGTCACTGAAGCTTTCTTT
TRBJ2-3 | 15 | TRBV5-1 | TRBD1 | . | CASSIGQGSTDTQYF | TGCGCCAGCAGCATCGGACAGGGAAGCACAGATACGCAGTATTTT
TRBJ1-1 | 16 | TRBV10-3 | TRBD1 | . | CAISGKTGGLNTEAFF | TGTGCCATCAGCGGAAAGACAGGGGGCTTGAACACTGAAGCTTTCTTT
TRBJ1-2 | 12 | TRBV6-1 | . | . | CASRGETNGYTF | TGTGCCAGCAGGGGCGAAACGAATGGCTACACCTTC
TRBJ2-7 | 16 | TRBV18 | . | . | CASSRWEASSSYEQYF | TGTGCCAGCTCACGATGGGAGGCCTCCAGCTCCTACGAGCAGTACTTC
TRBJ2-3 | 15 | TRBV9 | TRBD2 | . | CASSDGSGTTRAQYF | TGTGCCAGCAGCGATGGTTCCGGGACTACCAGGGCGCAGTATTTT
TRBJ2-7 | 12 | TRBV2 | . | . | CASSGSGYEQYF | TGTGCCAGCAGTGGATCAGGCTACGAGCAGTACTTC
TRBJ2-5 | 19 | TRBV28 | TRBD2 | . | CASRPRQLQKGRGGRAQYF | TGTGCCAGCAGGCCGCGACAGCTTCAGAAGGGCCGGGGGGGGAGGGCCCAGTACTTC
TRBJ2-2 | 13 | TRBV30 | . | . | CAWRGQGPGELFF | TGTGCCTGGAGAGGGCAGGGACCCGGGGAGCTGTTTTTT
TRBJ2-2 | 13 | TRBV6-1 | . | . | CASSVYNTGELFF | TGTGCCAGCAGTGTGTATAACACCGGGGAGCTGTTTTTT
TRBJ2-7 | 15 | TRBV19 | TRBD1 | . | CASSGTGGSRVEQYF | TGTGCCAGTAGTGGAACAGGGGGCTCAAGGGTCGAGCAGTACTTC
TRBJ2-2 | 14 | TRBV6-1 | TRBD1 | . | CAGRQGPNTGELFF | TGTGCCGGGAGACAGGGCCCGAACACCGGGGAGCTGTTTTTT
TRBJ1-2 | 14 | TRBV6-5 | . | . | CASSYRGVGYGYTF | TGTGCCAGCAGTTACCGGGGGGTCGGCTATGGCTACACCTTC
TRBJ2-7 | 15 | TRBV19 | TRBD2 | . | CAAGASGRSPYEQYF | TGTGCCGCCGGGGCTAGCGGGAGGAGTCCCTACGAGCAGTACTTC
TRBJ2-1 | 18 | TRBV5-3 | . | . | CARSRNLGDSSRFDEQFF | TGTGCCAGAAGCCGAAACTTAGGGGACTCCTCTCGATTCGATGAGCAGTTCTTC
TRBJ2-1 | 18 | TRBV7-2 | TRBD2 | . | CASSLEGLAGGFVSEQFF | TGTGCCAGCAGCTTAGAAGGACTAGCGGGAGGGTTCGTGAGTGAGCAGTTCTTC
TRBJ2-1 | 11 | TRBV19 | . | . | CASSRYNEQFF | TGTGCCAGTAGTAGGTACAATGAGCAGTTCTTC
TRBJ1-5 | 16 | TRBV27 | TRBD1 | . | CASSLLGRGSNQPQHF | TGTGCCAGCAGTTTATTGGGCAGGGGGAGCAATCAGCCCCAGCATTTT
TRBJ1-3 | 15 | TRBV6-5 | TRBD1 | . | CASSRDRASGNTIYF | TGTGCCAGTTCAAGGGACAGGGCCTCTGGAAACACCATATATTTT
TRBJ2-1 | 13 | TRBV5-5 | TRBD2 | once | CASRGGSYNEQFF | TGTGCCAGCAGGGGAGGGTCCTACAATGAGCAGTTCTTC
TRBJ2-2 | 17 | TRBV7-3 | TRBD2 | . | CASSPSGRQLNTGELFF | TGTGCCAGCAGCCCTAGCGGGAGGCAATTGAACACCGGGGAGCTGTTTTTT
TRBJ1-3 | 15 | TRBV18 | . | . | CASSPGQSTGNTIYF | TGTGCCAGCTCACCAGGACAGTCAACTGGAAACACCATATATTTT
TRBJ2-3 | 15 | TRBV4-2 | TRBD2 | . | CASSSSSGSTDTQYF | TGTGCCAGCAGCAGTTCTAGCGGGAGCACAGATACGCAGTATTTT
TRBJ2-5 | 13 | TRBV29-1 | TRBD1 | . | CSVGRGQGETQYF | TGCAGCGTTGGGCGGGGACAGGGGGAGACCCAGTACTTC
TRBJ2-2 | 15 | TRBV5-1 | . | . | CASSLSQGYTGELFF | TGCGCCAGCAGCTTGTCGCAGGGCTACACCGGGGAGCTGTTTTTT
TRBJ2-5 | 12 | TRBV2 | . | . | CASKTIQETQYF | TGTGCCAGCAAGACAATACAAGAGACCCAGTACTTC
TRBJ2-3 | 15 | TRBV19 | . | . | CASSIFEGGPDTQYF | TGTGCCAGTAGTATATTCGAGGGGGGGCCAGATACGCAGTATTTT
TRBJ2-1 | 14 | TRBV19 | TRBD2 | once | CASRTSGGGNEQFF | TGTGCCAGCAGGACTAGCGGGGGGGGCAATGAGCAGTTCTTC
TRBJ1-3 | 16 | TRBV5-1 | . | . | CASSLFEGSIGNTIYF | TGCGCCAGCAGCTTGTTCGAGGGAAGTATTGGAAACACCATATATTTT
TRBJ2-7 | 16 | TRBV28 | TRBD1 | . | CASKGSGTGFSYEQYF | TGTGCCAGCAAAGGATCTGGGACAGGGTTCTCCTACGAGCAGTACTTC
TRBJ2-3 | 15 | TRBV7-2 | . | . | CASSLARLGTDTQYF | TGTGCCAGCAGCCTAGCCCGACTAGGCACAGATACGCAGTATTTT
TRBJ2-7 | 15 | TRBV19 | . | once | CASSIPGPLTYEQYF | TGTGCCAGTAGTATCCCGGGACCGCTAACCTACGAGCAGTACTTC
TRBJ2-3 | 12 | TRBV11-3 | . | . | CASSLITDTQYF | TGTGCCAGCAGCTTAATAACAGATACGCAGTATTTT